This TCR beta chain was obtained from a study of blood T cells in healthy people across ages. Regarding the study as a whole: Compared with aged donors, long-lived donors showed fewer expanded clones, suggesting selection.

The CDR3 is 14 residues long. V dropped 0 bases and J dropped 10 bases, with 10 bases sitting between them. The germline gives CDR1 ENHRY, CDR2 SYGVKD. A sample-barcoded 5' primer and a J-beta primer mix were used in a second PCR of about 7 to 12 cycles. Using its own MiXCR run on the 5' RACE reads, TCRdb lists one record per CDR3 protein. The repertoire consists of some 1.4 million distinct CDR3 sequences, with roughly 40% occurring once and the leading ten covering approximately 7.9%. This clonotype was counted between two and nine times. Its antigen is as yet unknown. The sequence derives from a woman aged 18-29 years in good health. The specimen sequenced was blood. The chain carries TRBV10-3 and TRBJ1-6; D uncertain. The CDR3 spells CAISESGSGSPLHF. The CDR3 DNA is TGTGCCATCAGTGAGTCGGGGTCTGGATCACCCCTCCACTTT.